This T cell receptor (beta chain) originates from a study of shared clonotypes between healthy human individuals. Repertoires were generated with immunoSEQ multiplex PCR, while TCRdb's copy carries only in-frame clones and drops some. The table records hundreds of thousands of clones, more than 60% of them present only once. CD45RA+ naive and CD45RA-negative memory subsets were separated from CD4+ cells. This TCR was sampled from a man aged 30 to 45 in good health. Sequences were obtained from memory CD4+ T cells sorted from blood. Subset of the sample: CD45RA-negative fraction.

The CDR3 sequence: CASSDSSGGQGGGYTF. The CDR3 nucleotides are TGTGCCAGCAGTGACTCGAGTGGGGGACAGGGTGGCGGCTACACCTTC. The chain uses TRBV6-4 and TRBJ1-2; 9 bases align to TRBD1. The CDR3 runs 16 residues. J lost 8 bases, V lost 0 bases, and 10 bases had no gene match. Germline-derived CDR1 and CDR2 are MRHNA and SNTAGT.